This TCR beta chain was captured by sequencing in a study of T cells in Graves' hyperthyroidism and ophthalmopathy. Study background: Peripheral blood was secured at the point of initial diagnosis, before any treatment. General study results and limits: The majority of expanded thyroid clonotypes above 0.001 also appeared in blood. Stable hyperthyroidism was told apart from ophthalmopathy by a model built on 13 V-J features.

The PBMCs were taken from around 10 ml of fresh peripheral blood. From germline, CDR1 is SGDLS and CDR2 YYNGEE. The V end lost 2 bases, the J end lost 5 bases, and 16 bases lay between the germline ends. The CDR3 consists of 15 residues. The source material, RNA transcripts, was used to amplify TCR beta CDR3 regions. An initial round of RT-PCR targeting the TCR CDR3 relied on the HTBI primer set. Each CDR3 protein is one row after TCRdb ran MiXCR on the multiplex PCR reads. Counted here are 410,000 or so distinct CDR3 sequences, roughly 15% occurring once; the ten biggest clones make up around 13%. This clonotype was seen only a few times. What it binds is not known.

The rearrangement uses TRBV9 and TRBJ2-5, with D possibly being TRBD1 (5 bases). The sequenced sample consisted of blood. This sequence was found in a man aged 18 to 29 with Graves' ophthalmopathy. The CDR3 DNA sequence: TGTGCCAGCAGCGTTGGGGCAGCCACTGGGGAGACCCAGTACTTC. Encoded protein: CASSVGAATGETQYF.